This T cell receptor beta chain derives from a study of blood T cell repertoires in COVID-19. Across the whole study: T cells, B-cell-depleted T cells, or PBMCs supplied cDNA or gDNA.

Per the study methods: Reference gene primer amplification in the assay estimated nucleated cell counts. The method was immunoSEQ multiplex PCR; TCRdb's version includes in-frame clones alone and lacks a portion of them. V and J calls and clone size are given by that table; D and trimming were obtained from the DNA. The sample lists about 120,000 clones, 85% to 90% occurring once. This receptor was taken from a woman aged 50 to 60 with acute or convalescent COVID-19. The sequencing input was peripheral blood.

The DNA of the CDR3 is TGTGCCAGCAGCTTAGGAGGAAGTGGAAACACCATATATTTT. This encodes CASSLGGSGNTIYF. The chain recombines TRBV7-9 with TRBJ1-3; D remains ambiguous. The CDR3 is made up of 14 amino acids. Trimming took 1 base from V and 3 from J, leaving 7 bases between them. Germline V lookup: CDR1 SEHNR, CDR2 FQNEAQ (reference sequence).